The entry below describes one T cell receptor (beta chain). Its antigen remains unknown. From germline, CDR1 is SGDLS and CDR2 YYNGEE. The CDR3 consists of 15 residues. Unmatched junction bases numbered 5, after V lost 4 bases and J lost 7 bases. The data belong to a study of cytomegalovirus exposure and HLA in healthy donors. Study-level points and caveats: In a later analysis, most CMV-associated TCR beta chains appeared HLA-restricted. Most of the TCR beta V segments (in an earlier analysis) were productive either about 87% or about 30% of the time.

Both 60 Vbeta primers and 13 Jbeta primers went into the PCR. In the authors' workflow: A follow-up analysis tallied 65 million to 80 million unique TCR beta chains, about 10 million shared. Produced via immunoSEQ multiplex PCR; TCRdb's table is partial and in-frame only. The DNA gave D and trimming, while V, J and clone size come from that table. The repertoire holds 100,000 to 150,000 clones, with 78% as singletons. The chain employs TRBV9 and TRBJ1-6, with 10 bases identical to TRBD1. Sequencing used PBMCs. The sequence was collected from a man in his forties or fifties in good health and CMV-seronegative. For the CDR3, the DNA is TGTGCCAGCAGCCCCGACAGGGGGCCGAATTCACCCCTCCACTTT. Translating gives CASSPDRGPNSPLHF. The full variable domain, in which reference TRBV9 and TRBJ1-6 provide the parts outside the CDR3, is DSGVTQTPKHLITATGQRVTLRCSPRSGDLSVYWYQQSLDQGLQFLIQYYNGEERAKGNILERFSAQQFPDLHSELNLSSLELGDSALYFCASSPDRGPNSPLHFGNGTRLTVT.